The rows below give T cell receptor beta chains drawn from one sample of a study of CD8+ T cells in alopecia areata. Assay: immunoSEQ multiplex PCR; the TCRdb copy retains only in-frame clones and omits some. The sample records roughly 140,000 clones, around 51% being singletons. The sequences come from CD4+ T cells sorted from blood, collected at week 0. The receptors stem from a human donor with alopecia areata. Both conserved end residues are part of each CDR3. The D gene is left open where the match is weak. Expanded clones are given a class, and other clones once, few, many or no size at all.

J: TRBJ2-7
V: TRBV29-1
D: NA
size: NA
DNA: TGCAGCGTTGAAGGGCCTAAGCGTACCGAGCAGTACTTC
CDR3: CSVEGPKRTEQYF

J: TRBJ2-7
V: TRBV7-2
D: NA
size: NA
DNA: TGTGCCAGCAGCCTCTCCTATACCTCCTACGAGCAGTACTTC
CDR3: CASSLSYTSYEQYF

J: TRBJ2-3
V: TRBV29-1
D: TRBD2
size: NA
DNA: TGCAGCGTTGTCCCCGGGAGGGGAGGTTCTAGCACAGATACGCAGTATTTT
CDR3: CSVVPGRGGSSTDTQYF

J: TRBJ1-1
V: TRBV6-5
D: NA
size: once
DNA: TGTGCCAGCAGCAGGGGCGGTCGTGCTGAAGCTTTCTTT
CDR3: CASSRGGRAEAFF

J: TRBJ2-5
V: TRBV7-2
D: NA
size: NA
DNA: TGTGCCAGCAGCTTAGCTCTAAGGAGGGAGACCCAGTACTTC
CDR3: CASSLALRRETQYF

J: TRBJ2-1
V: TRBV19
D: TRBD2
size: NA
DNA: TGTGCCAGTAGTTCCCAACTAGCGGGAGGGCTCAATGAGCAGTTCTTC
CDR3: CASSSQLAGGLNEQFF

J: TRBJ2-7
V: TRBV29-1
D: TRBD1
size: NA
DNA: TGCAGCGTTGAAGGGACAGGGGCCTCCTACGAGCAGTACTTC
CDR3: CSVEGTGASYEQYF

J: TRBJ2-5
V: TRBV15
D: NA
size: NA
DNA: TGTGCCACCAGCAGAACCTTGGAGACCCAGTACTTC
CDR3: CATSRTLETQYF

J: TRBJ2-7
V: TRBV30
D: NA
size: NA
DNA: TGTGCCTGGAGGGTCGGACCCCACGCTTCCTACGAGCAGTACTTC
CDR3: CAWRVGPHASYEQYF

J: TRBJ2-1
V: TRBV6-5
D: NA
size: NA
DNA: TGTGCCAGCAGTAACCGGGACCTAGGGGGGAATGAGCAGTTCTTC
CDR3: CASSNRDLGGNEQFF

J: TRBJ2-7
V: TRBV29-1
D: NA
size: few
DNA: TGCAGCGTTGCTAGGCTCGGCGGGAACGGTAACGAGCAGTACTTC
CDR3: CSVARLGGNGNEQYF

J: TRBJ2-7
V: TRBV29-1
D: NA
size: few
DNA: TGCAGCGTGGGACCAGGCGGGCTCCCCTACGAGCAGTACTTC
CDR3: CSVGPGGLPYEQYF

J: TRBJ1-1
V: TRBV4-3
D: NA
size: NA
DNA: TGCGCCAGCAGCCAAGATTGGACGGCGAACACTGAAGCTTTCTTT
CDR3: CASSQDWTANTEAFF

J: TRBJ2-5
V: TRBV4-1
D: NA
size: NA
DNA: TGCGCCAGCAGCCAAGAAAACGCGGGTCGAGATTCCCAGTACTTC
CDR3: CASSQENAGRDSQYF

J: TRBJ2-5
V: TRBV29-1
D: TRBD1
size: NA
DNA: TGCAGCGAGATTAGGGGGCGGCAAGAGACCCAGTACTTC
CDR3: CSEIRGRQETQYF

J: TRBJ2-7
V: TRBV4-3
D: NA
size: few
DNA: TGCGCCAGCAGCCAAGCCCTGCAGGGACCCTACGAGCAGTACTTC
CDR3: CASSQALQGPYEQYF

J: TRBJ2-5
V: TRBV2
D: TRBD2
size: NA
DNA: TGTGCCAGCACGGGACTAGTCGAGACCCAGTACTTC
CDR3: CASTGLVETQYF

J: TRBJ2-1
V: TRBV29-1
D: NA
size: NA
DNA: TGCAGCGTTGTTCAGCGGTACAAAATCGATGAGCAGTTCTTC
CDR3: CSVVQRYKIDEQFF

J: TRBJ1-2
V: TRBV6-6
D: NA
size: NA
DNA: TGTGCCAGCAGTTACGAATTACAGGACGCGCTTCGCGGCTACACCTTC
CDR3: CASSYELQDALRGYTF

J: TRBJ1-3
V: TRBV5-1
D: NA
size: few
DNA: TGCGCCAGCAGCTTGGAAGGCAGCTACTCTGGAAACACCATATATTTT
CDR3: CASSLEGSYSGNTIYF

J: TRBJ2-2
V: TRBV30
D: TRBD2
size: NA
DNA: TGTGCCTGGAGGTCCTGGGCTAGCGGGAGTACCGGGGAGCTGTTTTTT
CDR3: CAWRSWASGSTGELFF

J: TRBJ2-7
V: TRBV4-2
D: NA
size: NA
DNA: TGTGCCAGCAGCCATACGGACACAAGCTCCTACGAGCAGTACTTC
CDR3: CASSHTDTSSYEQYF

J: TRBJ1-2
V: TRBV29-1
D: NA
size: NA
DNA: TGCAGCGTTGACAGGGTTTGGGGCTACACCTTC
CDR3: CSVDRVWGYTF

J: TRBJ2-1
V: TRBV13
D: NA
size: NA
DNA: TGTGCCAGCAGCATCGGGAGAACCCCCTACAATGAGCAGTTCTTC
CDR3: CASSIGRTPYNEQFF

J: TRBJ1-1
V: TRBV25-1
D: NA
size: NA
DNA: TGTGCCAGCAGTCCCCTGGGGCCGCTGAACACTGAAGCTTTCTTT
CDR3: CASSPLGPLNTEAFF

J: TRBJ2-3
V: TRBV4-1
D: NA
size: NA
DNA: TGCGCCAGCAGCCAAGACCAGGGGAGGGATACGCAGTATTTT
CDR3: CASSQDQGRDTQYF

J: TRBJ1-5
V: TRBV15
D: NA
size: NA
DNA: TGTGCCACCAGCAGCGGGGGGACCAGCAATCAGCCCCAGCATTTT
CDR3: CATSSGGTSNQPQHF

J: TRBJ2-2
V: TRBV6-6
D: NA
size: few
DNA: TGTGCCAGCAGTTCGGGACGGAACACCGGGGAGCTGTTTTTT
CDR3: CASSSGRNTGELFF

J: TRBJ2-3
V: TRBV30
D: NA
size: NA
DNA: TGTGCCTGGAGTCGGGGTGGGGATACGCAGTATTTT
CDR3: CAWSRGGDTQYF

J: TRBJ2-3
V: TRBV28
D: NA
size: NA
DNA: TGTGCCAGCAGTTTATCAACCGATACGCAGTATTTT
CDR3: CASSLSTDTQYF

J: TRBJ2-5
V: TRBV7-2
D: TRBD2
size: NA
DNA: TGTGCCAGCAGCTCCCAACTAGCGAGCCAAGAGACCCAGTACTTC
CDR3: CASSSQLASQETQYF

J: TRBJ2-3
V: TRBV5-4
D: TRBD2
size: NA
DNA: TGTGCCAGCAGCTTGACAGGGACTAGCAGCGATACGCAGTATTTT
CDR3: CASSLTGTSSDTQYF

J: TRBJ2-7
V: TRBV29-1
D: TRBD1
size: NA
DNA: TGCAGCGTTCGTGGACAGGCCAGCTCCTACGAGCAGTACTTC
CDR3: CSVRGQASSYEQYF

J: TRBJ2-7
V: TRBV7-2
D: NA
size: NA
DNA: TGTGCCAGCAGCTTAGACTCTTTCGGGCAGTACTTC
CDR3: CASSLDSFGQYF

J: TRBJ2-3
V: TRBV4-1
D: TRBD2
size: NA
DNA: TGCGCCAGCAGTTATCCATCCGGGACTAGCGGGTCAGATACGCAGTATTTT
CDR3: CASSYPSGTSGSDTQYF

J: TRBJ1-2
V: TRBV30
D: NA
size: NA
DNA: TGTGCCTGGAGTAGTGGGCAGTACTATGGCTACACCTTC
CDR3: CAWSSGQYYGYTF